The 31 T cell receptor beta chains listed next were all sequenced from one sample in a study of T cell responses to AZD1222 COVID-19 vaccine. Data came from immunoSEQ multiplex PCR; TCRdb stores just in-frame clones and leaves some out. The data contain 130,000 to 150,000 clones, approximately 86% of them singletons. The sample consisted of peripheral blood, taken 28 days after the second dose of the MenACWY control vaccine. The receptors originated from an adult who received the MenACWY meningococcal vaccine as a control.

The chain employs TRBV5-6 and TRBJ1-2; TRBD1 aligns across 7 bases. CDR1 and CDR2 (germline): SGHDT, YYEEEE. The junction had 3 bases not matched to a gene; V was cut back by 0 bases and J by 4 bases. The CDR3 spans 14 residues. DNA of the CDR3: TGTGCCAGCAGCTTGGGACAGGGTCGCTATGGCTACACCTTC. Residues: CASSLGQGRYGYTF.

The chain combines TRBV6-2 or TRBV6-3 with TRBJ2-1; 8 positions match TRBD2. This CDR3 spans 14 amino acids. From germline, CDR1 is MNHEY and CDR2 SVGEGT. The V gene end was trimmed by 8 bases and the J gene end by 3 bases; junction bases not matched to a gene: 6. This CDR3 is CASRRLAFYNEQFF. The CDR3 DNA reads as TGTGCCAGCCGCCGACTAGCGTTCTACAATGAGCAGTTCTTC.

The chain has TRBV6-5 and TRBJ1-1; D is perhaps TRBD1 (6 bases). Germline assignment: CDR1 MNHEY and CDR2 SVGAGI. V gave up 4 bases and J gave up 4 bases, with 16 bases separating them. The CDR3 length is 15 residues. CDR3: CASSFNTGRVTEAFF. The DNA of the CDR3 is TGTGCCAGCAGTTTTAATACAGGGCGGGTCACTGAAGCTTTCTTT.

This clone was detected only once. The CDR3 spells CATSRDPVYDTEAFF. CDR3 DNA: TGTGCCACCAGCAGAGATCCCGTGTATGACACTGAAGCTTTCTTT. The chain joins TRBV15 to TRBJ1-1; no clear D gene. Germline CDR1 reads LNHNV; CDR2 reads YYDKDF (reference sequence). The length of the CDR3 is 15 residues. V dropped 0 bases and J dropped 3 bases, with 11 bases sitting between them. The entire variable domain, with the rest obtained from reference TRBV15 and TRBJ1-1, is as follows: DAMVIQNPRYQVTQFGKPVTLSCSQTLNHNVMYWYQQKSSQAPKLLFHYYDKDFNNEADTPDNFQSRRPNTSFCFLDIRSPGLGDTAMYLCATSRDPVYDTEAFFGQGTRLTVV.

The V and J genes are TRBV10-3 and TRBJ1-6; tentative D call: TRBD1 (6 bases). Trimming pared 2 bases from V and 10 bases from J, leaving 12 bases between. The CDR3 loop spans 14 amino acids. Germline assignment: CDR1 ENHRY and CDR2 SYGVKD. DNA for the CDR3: TGTGCCATCAGTGAGCTGAACAGGGAATCACCCCTCCACTTT. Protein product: CAISELNRESPLHF.

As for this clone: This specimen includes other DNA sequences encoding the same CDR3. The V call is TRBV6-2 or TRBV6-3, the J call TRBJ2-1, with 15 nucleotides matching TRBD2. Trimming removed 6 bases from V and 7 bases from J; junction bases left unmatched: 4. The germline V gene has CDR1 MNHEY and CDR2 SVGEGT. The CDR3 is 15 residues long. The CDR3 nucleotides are TGTGCCAGCAGCGGACTAGCGGGGGGGAGGAATGAGCAGTTCTTC. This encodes CASSGLAGGRNEQFF.

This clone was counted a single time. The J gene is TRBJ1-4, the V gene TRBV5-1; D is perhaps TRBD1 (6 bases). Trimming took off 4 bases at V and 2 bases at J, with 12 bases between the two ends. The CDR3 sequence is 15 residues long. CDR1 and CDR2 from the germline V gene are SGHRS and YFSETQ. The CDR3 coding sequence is TGCGCCAGCAGCCGGGAGGGACATACTAATGAAAAACTGTTTTTT. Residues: CASSREGHTNEKLFF.

The CDR3 nucleotides are TGCAGCGTTGATCGGGAAATGAATGGCTACACCTTC. As protein: CSVDREMNGYTF. The chain carries TRBV29-1 and TRBJ1-2; D is unclear. Germline CDR1 reads SQVTM; CDR2 reads ANQGSEA. This CDR3 has 12 amino acids. Deletions cut 3 bases from V and 6 bases from J, with 11 bases between.

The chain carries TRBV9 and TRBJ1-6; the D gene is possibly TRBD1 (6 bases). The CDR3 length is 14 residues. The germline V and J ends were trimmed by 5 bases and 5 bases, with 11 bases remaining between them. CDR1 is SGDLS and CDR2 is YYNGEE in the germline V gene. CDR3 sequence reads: CASSTGSDNSPLHF. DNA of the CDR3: TGTGCCAGCAGTACAGGGTCAGATAATTCACCCCTCCACTTT.

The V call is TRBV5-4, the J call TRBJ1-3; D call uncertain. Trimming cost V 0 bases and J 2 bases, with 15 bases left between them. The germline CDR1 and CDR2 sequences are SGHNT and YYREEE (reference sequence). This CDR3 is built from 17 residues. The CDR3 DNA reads TGTGCCAGCAGCTTGGATCCGGCGGGGAACGCTGGAAACACCATATATTTT. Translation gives CASSLDPAGNAGNTIYF.

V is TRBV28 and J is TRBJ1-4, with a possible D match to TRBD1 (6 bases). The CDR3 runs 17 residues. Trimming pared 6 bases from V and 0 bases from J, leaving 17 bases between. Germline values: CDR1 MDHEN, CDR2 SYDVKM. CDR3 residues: CASSPTSRGATNEKLFF. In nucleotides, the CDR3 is TGTGCCAGCAGCCCCACCAGCAGGGGCGCAACTAATGAAAAACTGTTTTTT.

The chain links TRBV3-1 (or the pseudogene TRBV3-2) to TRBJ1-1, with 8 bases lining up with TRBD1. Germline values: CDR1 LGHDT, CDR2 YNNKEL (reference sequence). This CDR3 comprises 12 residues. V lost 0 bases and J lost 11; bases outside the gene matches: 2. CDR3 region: CASSQEQGGAFF. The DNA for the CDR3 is TGTGCCAGCAGCCAAGAACAGGGGGGGGCTTTCTTT.

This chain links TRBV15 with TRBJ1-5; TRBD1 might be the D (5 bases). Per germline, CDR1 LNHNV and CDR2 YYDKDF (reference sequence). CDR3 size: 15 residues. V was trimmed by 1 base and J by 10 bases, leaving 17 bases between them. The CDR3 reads CATSRGGGTDEPQHF. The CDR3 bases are TGTGCCACCAGCAGAGGGGGGGGTACTGATGAACCCCAGCATTTT. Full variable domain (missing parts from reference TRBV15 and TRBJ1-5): DAMVIQNPRYQVTQFGKPVTLSCSQTLNHNVMYWYQQKSSQAPKLLFHYYDKDFNNEADTPDNFQSRRPNTSFCFLDIRSPGLGDTAMYLCATSRGGGTDEPQHFGDGTRLSIL.

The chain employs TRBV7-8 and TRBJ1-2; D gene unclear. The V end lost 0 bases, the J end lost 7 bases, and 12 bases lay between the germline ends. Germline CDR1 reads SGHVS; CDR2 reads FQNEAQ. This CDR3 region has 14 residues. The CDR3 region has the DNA TGTGCCAGCAGCTTAGCGGAAGGCGGAGTTGGCTACACCTTC. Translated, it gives CASSLAEGGVGYTF.

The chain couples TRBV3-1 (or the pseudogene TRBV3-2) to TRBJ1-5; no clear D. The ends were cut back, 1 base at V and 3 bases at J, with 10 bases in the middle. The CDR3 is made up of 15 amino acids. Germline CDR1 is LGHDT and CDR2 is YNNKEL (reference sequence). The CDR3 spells CASSQGPYDNQPQHF. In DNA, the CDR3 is TGTGCCAGCAGCCAAGGACCGTACGACAATCAGCCCCAGCATTTT.

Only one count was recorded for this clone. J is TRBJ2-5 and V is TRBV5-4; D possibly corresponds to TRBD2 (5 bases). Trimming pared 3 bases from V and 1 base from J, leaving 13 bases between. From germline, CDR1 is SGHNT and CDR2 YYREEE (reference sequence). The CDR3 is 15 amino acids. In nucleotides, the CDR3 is TGTGCCAGCAGCTCCCGGGTCCTAGCCCAAGAGACCCAGTACTTC. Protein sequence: CASSSRVLAQETQYF.

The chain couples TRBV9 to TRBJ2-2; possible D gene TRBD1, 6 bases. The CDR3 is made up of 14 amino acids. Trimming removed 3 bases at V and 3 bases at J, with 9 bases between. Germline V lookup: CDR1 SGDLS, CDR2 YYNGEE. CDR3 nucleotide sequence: TGTGCCAGCAGCGCACAGGGAGACACCGGGGAGCTGTTTTTT. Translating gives CASSAQGDTGELFF.

The CDR3 spells CASSPQGSYNEQFF. CDR3 bases: TGCGCCAGCAGCCCACAGGGGAGCTACAATGAGCAGTTCTTC. The chain joins TRBV4-1 to TRBJ2-1; 7 bases agree with TRBD1. The J segment lost 3 bases and the V segment lost 4 bases, leaving 3 bases of the junction unmatched. The CDR3 totals 14 residues. The germline V gene has CDR1 MGHRA and CDR2 YSYEKL.

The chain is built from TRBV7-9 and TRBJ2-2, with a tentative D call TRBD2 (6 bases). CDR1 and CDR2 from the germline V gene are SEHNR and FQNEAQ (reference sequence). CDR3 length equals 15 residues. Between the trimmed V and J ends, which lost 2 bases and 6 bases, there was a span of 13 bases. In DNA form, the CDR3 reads TGTGCCAGCAGCTTAACGTACGGGAGTTCCGGGGAGCTGTTTTTT. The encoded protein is CASSLTYGSSGELFF. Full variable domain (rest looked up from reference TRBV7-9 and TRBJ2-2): DTGVSQNPRHKITKRGQNVTFRCDPISEHNRLYWYRQTLGQGPEFLTYFQNEAQLEKSRLLSDRFSAERPKGSFSTLEIQRTEQGDSAMYLCASSLTYGSSGELFFGEGSRLTVL.

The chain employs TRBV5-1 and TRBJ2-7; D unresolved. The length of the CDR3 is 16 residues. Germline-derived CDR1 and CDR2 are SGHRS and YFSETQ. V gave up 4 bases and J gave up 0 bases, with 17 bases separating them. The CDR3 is CASSLEPGPSSYEQYF. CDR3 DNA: TGCGCCAGCAGCCTTGAGCCGGGTCCGAGCTCCTACGAGCAGTACTTC.

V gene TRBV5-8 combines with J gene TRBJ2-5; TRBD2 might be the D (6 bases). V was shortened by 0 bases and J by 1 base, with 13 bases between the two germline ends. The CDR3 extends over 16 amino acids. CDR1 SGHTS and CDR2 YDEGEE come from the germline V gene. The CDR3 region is CASSLVTSWSQETQYF. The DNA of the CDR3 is TGTGCCAGCAGCTTGGTAACTAGCTGGTCCCAAGAGACCCAGTACTTC.

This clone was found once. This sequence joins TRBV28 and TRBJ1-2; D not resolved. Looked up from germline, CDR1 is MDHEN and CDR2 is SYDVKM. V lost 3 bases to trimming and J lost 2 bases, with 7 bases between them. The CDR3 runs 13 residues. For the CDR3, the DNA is TGTGCCAGCAGTTTGGCGCTAAACTATGGCTACACCTTC. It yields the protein CASSLALNYGYTF.

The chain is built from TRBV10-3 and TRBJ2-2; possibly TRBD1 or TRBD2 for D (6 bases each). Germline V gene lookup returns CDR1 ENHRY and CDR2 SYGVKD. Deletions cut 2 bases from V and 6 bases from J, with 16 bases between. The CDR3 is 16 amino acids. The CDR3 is CAISEPGAGAAGELFF. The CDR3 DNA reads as TGTGCCATCAGTGAGCCGGGGGCAGGGGCGGCCGGGGAGCTGTTTTTT.

CDR3 in amino acids: CASSPYPGQPTGGYTF. The CDR3 coding sequence is TGTGCCAGCAGTCCCTACCCAGGACAGCCGACTGGTGGCTACACCTTC. This chain connects TRBV11-2 to TRBJ1-2; TRBD1 is a possible D gene (6 bases). The ends were cut back, 6 bases at V and 7 bases at J, with 24 bases in the middle. The CDR3 consists of 16 residues. Germline lookup yields CDR1 SGHAT and CDR2 FQNNGV.

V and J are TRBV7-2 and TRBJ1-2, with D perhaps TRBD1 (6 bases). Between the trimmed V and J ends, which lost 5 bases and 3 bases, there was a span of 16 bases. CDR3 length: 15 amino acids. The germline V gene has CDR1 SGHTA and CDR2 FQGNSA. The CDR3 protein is CASSQGHGNYYGYTF. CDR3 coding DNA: TGTGCCAGCAGCCAGGGGCACGGAAACTACTATGGCTACACCTTC. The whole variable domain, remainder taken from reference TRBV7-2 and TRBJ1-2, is GAGVSQSPSNKVTEKGKDVELRCDPISGHTALYWYRQSLGQGLEFLIYFQGNSAPDKSGLPSDRFSAERTGGSVSTLTIQRTQQEDSAVYLCASSQGHGNYYGYTFGSGTRLTVV.

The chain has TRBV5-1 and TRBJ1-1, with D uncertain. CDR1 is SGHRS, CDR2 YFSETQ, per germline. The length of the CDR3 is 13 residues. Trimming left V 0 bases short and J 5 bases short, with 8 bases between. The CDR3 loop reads CASSLAQGTEAFF. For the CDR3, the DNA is TGCGCCAGCAGCTTGGCCCAAGGTACTGAAGCTTTCTTT.

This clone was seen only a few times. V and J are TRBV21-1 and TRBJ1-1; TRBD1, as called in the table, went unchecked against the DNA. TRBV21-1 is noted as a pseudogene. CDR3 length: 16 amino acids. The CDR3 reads CASSTRQGAPGTEAFF. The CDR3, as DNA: TGTGCCAGCAGCACTAGACAGGGGGCGCCGGGCACTGAAGCTTTCTTT.

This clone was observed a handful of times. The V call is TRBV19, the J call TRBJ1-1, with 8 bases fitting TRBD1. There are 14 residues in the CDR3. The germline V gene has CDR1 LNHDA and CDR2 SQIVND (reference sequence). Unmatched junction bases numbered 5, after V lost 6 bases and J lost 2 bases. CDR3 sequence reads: CASRRTGQNTEAFF. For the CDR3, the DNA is TGTGCCAGTAGAAGGACAGGGCAAAACACTGAAGCTTTCTTT.

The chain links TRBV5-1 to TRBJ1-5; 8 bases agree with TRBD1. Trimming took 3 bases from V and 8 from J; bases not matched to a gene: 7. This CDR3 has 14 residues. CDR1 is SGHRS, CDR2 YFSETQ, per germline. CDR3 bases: TGCGCCAGCAGCTACACAGGGGGACCGGAGCCCCAGCATTTT. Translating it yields CASSYTGGPEPQHF.

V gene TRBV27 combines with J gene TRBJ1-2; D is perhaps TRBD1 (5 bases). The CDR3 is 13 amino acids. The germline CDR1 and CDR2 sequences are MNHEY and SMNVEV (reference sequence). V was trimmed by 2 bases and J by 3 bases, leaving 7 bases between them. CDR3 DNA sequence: TGTGCCAGCAGTTTAAAGGGGCACTATGGCTACACCTTC. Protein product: CASSLKGHYGYTF.

The CDR3 DNA reads as TGTGCCAGCAGTGCGTTAAACACTGAAGCTTTCTTT. Translating it yields CASSALNTEAFF. The chain links TRBV6-2 or TRBV6-3 to TRBJ1-1; D is unclear. Germline V CDR1 and CDR2: MNHEY, SVGEGT. CDR3 size: 12 residues. Trimming stripped 5 bases from V and 2 bases from J, with 6 bases between.